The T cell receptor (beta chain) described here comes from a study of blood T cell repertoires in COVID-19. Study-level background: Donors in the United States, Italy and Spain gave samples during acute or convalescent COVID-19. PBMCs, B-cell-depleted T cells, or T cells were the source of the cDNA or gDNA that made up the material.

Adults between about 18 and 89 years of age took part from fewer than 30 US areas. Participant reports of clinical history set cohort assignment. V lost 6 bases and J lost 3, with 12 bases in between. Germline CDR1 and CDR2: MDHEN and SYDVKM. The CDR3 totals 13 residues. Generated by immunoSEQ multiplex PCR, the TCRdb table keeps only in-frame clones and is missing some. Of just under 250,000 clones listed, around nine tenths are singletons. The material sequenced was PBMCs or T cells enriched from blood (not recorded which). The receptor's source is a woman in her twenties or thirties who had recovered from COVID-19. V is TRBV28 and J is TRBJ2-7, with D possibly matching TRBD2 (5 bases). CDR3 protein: CASRPGLDYEQYF. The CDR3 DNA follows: TGTGCCAGCAGACCAGGACTGGACTACGAGCAGTACTTC.